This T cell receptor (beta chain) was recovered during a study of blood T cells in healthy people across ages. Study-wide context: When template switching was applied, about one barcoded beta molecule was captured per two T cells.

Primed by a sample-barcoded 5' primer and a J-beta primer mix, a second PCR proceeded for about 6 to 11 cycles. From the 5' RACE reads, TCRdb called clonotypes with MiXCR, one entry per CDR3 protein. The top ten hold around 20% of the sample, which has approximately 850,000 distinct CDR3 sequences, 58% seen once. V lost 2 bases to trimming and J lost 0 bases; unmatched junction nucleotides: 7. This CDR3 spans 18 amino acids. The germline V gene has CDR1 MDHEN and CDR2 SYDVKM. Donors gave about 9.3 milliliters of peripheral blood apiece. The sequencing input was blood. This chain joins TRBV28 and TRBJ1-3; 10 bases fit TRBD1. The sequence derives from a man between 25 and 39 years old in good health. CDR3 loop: CASSLARGQGTSGNTIYF. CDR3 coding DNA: TGTGCCAGCAGTTTAGCTCGGGGACAGGGGACCTCTGGAAACACCATATATTTT.